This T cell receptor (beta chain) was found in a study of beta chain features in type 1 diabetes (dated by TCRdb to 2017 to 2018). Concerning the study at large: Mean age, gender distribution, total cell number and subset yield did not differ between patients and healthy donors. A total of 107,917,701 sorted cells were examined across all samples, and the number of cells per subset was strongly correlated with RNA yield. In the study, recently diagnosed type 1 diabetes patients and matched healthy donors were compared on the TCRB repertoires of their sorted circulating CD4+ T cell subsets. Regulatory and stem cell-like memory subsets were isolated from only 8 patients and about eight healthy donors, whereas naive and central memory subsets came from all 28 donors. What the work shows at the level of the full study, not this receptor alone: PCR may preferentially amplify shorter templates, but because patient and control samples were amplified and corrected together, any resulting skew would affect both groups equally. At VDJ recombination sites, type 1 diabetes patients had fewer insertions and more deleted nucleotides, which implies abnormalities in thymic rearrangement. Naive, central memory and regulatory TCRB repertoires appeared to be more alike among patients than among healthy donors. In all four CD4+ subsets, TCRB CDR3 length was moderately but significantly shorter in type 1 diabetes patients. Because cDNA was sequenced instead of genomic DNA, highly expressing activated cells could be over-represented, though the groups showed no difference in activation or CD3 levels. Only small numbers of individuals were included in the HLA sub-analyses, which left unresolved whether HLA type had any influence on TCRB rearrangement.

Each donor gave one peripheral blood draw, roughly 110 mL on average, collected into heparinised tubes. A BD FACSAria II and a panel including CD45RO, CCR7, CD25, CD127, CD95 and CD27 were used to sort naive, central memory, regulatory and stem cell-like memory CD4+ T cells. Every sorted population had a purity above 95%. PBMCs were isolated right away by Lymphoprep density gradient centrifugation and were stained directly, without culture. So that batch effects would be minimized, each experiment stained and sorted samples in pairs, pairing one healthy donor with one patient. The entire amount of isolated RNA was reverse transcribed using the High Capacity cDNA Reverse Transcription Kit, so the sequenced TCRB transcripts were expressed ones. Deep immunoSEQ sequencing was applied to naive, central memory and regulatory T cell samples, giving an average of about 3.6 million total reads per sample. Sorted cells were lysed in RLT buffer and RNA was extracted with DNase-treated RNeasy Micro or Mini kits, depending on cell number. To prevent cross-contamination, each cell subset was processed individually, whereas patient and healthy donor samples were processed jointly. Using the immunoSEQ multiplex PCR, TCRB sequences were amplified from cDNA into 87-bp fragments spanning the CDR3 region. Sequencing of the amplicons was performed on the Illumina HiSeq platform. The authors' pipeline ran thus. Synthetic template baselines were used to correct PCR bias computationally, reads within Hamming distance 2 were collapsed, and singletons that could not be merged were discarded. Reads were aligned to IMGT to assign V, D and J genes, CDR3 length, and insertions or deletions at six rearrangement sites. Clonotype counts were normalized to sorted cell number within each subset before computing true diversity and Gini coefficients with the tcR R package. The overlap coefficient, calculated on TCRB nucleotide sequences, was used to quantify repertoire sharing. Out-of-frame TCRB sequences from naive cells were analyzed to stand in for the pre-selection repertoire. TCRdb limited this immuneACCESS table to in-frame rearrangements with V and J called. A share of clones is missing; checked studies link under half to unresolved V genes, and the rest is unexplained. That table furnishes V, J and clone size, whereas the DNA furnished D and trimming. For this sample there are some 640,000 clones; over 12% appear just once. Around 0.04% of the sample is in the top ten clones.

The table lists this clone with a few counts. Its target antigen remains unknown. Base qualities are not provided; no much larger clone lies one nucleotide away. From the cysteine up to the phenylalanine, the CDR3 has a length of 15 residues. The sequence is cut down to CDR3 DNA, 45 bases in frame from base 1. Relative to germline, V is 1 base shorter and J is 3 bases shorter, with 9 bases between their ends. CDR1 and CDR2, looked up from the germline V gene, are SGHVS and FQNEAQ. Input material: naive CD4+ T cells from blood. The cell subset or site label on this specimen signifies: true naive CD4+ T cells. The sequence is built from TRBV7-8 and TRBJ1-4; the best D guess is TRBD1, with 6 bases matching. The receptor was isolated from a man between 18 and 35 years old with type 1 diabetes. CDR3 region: CASSLGGPANEKLFF. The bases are TGTGCCAGCAGCTTAGGGGGGCCTGCTAATGAAAAACTGTTTTTT.